The rows below give T cell receptor beta chains drawn from one sample of a study of PD-L1 blockade in urothelial cancer. Method: immunoSEQ multiplex PCR; TCRdb's copy keeps in-frame clones and lacks some. The sample records about 52,000 clones, about 75% being singletons. The sequences come from PBMCs, collected around atezolizumab (anti-PD-L1) treatment. The receptors derive from a man between 65 and 80 years old with urothelial cancer. The CDR3 runs from the conserved cysteine through the conserved F or W. D genes are given only for firm matches. Size is omitted from some rows. Given values are once, few, many or a class for expanded clones.

>TRBJ2-2|.|TRBV6-1|.
CASSARDLGELFF
TGTGCCAGCAGTGCCAGGGATCTCGGGGAGCTGTTTTTT
>TRBJ1-1|once|TRBV6-5|.
CASRRQNLNTEAFF
TGTGCCAGCAGGAGACAGAACCTGAACACTGAAGCTTTCTTT
>TRBJ2-7|.|TRBV28|.
CASELPYTGEQYF
TGTGCCAGCGAACTCCCTTATACTGGCGAGCAGTACTTC
>TRBJ1-2|.|TRBV7-9|TRBD1
CASSSALIRDRGNYGYTF
TGTGCCAGCAGCTCCGCCCTAATCCGGGACAGGGGGAACTATGGCTACACCTTC
>TRBJ2-3|once|TRBV7-3|TRBD2
CASSLTGQREKYF
TGTGCCAGCAGCTTAACAGGACAGCGGGAGAAGTATTTT
>TRBJ2-2|.|TRBV7-2|TRBD2
CASSRLTSGRNTGELFF
TGTGCCAGCAGCCGGTTAACTAGCGGGAGGAACACCGGGGAGCTGTTTTTT
>TRBJ1-2|few|TRBV18|.
CASSPEGSYGYTF
TGTGCCAGCTCACCGGAGGGTAGCTATGGCTACACCTTC
>TRBJ2-3|.|TRBV11-1|.
CASSLVDKSTDTQYF
TGTGCCAGCAGCTTAGTTGACAAAAGCACAGATACGCAGTATTTT
>TRBJ1-2|.|TRBV11-2|.
CASSSKGDNYGYTF
TGTGCCAGCAGCTCGAAGGGAGATAACTATGGCTACACCTTC
>TRBJ1-1|.|TRBV7-8|.
CASSLGGGENTEAFF
TGTGCCAGCAGCTTAGGGGGAGGGGAGAACACTGAAGCTTTCTTT
>TRBJ2-1|.|TRBV7-9|TRBD2
CASSRTSGSLNEQFF
TGTGCCAGCAGCCGGACTAGCGGGAGCCTCAATGAGCAGTTCTTC
>TRBJ2-7|few|TRBV12-5|.
CASGLDFNEQYF
TGTGCTAGTGGTTTGGATTTTAACGAGCAGTACTTC
>TRBJ1-4|.|TRBV19|TRBD1
CASSRGDRGRRGEKLFF
TGTGCCAGTAGTCGTGGGGACAGGGGCCGCCGGGGGGAAAAACTGTTTTTT
>TRBJ2-2|.|TRBV5-1|.
CASSLGLANTGELFF
TGCGCCAGCAGCTTGGGACTGGCGAACACCGGGGAGCTGTTTTTT
>TRBJ2-1|.|TRBV12-5|TRBD2
CASGQPSGVREQFF
TGTGCTAGTGGCCAACCTAGCGGGGTCAGGGAGCAGTTCTTC
>TRBJ2-1|.|TRBV10-3|.
CAISGTTSSYNEQFF
TGTGCCATCAGTGGCACTACTAGCTCCTACAATGAGCAGTTCTTC
>TRBJ1-1|few|TRBV4-2|.
CASSQDLAGTVNTEAFF
TGTGCCAGCAGCCAAGATCTTGCGGGGACGGTGAACACTGAAGCTTTCTTT
>TRBJ2-3|once|TRBV7-2|TRBD2
CASSPHISGSSDTQYF
TGTGCCAGCAGCCCCCACATTAGCGGGAGTTCAGATACGCAGTATTTT
>TRBJ2-3|.|TRBV2|TRBD2
CASKRESTDTQYF
TGTGCCAGCAAGCGGGAGTCGACAGATACGCAGTATTTT
>TRBJ2-2|.|TRBV11-3|TRBD1
CASSSSGTANTGELFF
TGTGCCAGCAGCTCATCCGGGACAGCCAACACCGGGGAGCTGTTTTTT
>TRBJ2-7|.|TRBV19|.
CASSSSSSGTPYEQYF
TGTGCCAGTAGTTCCTCCTCGAGCGGCACCCCCTACGAGCAGTACTTC
>TRBJ2-3|.|TRBV7-2|.
CASSLMGADTDTQYF
TGTGCCAGCAGCTTGATGGGGGCGGACACAGATACGCAGTATTTT
>TRBJ2-3|.|TRBV5-1|.
CASSLVAQVGNTDTQYF
TGCGCCAGCAGCTTGGTGGCACAGGTGGGGAACACAGATACGCAGTATTTT
>TRBJ2-5|once|TRBV19|.
CASSAWPGIQETQYF
TGTGCCAGTAGTGCCTGGCCGGGAATCCAAGAGACCCAGTACTTC
>TRBJ1-5|.|TRBV5-1|TRBD1
CASSPQGQHNQPQHF
TGCGCCAGCAGCCCGCAGGGACAGCACAATCAGCCCCAGCATTTT
>TRBJ2-1|.|TRBV11-3|.
CASSFAFAASSVHNEQFF
TGTGCCAGCAGCTTCGCCTTCGCGGCTAGTTCAGTTCACAATGAGCAGTTCTTC
>TRBJ2-3|.|TRBV5-1|TRBD2
CASSFGSGVSTDTQYF
TGCGCCAGCAGCTTCGGTAGCGGGGTGAGCACAGATACGCAGTATTTT
>TRBJ1-1|.|TRBV9|.
CASSVAQNTEAFF
TGTGCCAGCAGCGTAGCACAAAACACTGAAGCTTTCTTT
>TRBJ1-2|few|TRBV10-3|TRBD1
CAVSRDRLHYGYTF
TGTGCCGTGTCCCGGGACAGGCTACACTATGGCTACACCTTC
>TRBJ2-7|.|TRBV28|TRBD1
CASTLRGQGGRQYF
TGTGCCAGCACCTTAAGGGGACAGGGAGGGCGGCAGTACTTC
>TRBJ2-7|.|TRBV7-2|TRBD1
CASSQTGYEQYF
TGTGCCAGCAGCCAGACAGGGTACGAGCAGTACTTC
>TRBJ2-1|.|TRBV11-2|.
CASSLDDGPGDEQFF
TGTGCCAGCAGCTTAGATGACGGACCGGGAGATGAGCAGTTCTTC
>TRBJ1-4|medium-sized|TRBV7-6|TRBD1
CASSAAGTGGEKLFF
TGTGCCAGCAGCGCCGCCGGGACAGGGGGTGAAAAACTGTTTTTT
>TRBJ2-3|.|TRBV10-3|TRBD2
CAISESRGGWPDTQYF
TGTGCCATCAGTGAGTCACGGGGGGGCTGGCCAGATACGCAGTATTTT
>TRBJ1-1|.|TRBV25-1|TRBD1
CASSASRGSYTEAFF
TGTGCCAGCAGTGCATCCAGGGGGTCCTACACTGAAGCTTTCTTT
>TRBJ2-7|.|TRBV6-1|.
CASSANRRYEQYF
TGTGCCAGCAGTGCGAACAGGAGATACGAGCAGTACTTC
>TRBJ1-4|.|TRBV10-1|.
CASSRGRRRRDEKLFF
TGCGCCAGCTCCAGAGGCCGACGGCGAAGAGATGAAAAACTGTTTTTT
>TRBJ1-5|.|TRBV18|.
CASSQGLNQPQHF
TGTGCCAGTAGTCAGGGGCTCAATCAGCCCCAGCATTTT
>TRBJ1-2|once|TRBV11-2|TRBD1
CASSLTDRVTHGYTF
TGTGCCAGCAGCCTAACGGACAGGGTGACACATGGCTACACCTTC
>TRBJ2-1|.|TRBV25-1|.
CASKGDSAIEQFF
TGTGCCAGCAAGGGAGACTCCGCCATTGAGCAGTTCTTC
>TRBJ2-7|.|TRBV5-1|.
CASSLGAAGLGLSYEQYF
TGCGCCAGCAGCTTGGGCGCTGCAGGGCTAGGGCTTTCCTACGAGCAGTACTTC
>TRBJ1-1|.|TRBV28|.
CASRTNRMNTEAFF
TGTGCCAGCAGGACGAACAGAATGAACACTGAAGCTTTCTTT
>TRBJ2-7|.|TRBV28|.
CASSLFRPGYEQYF
TGTGCCAGCAGTTTATTCCGACCGGGCTACGAGCAGTACTTC
>TRBJ1-4|.|TRBV4-1|.
CASSQARPGANEKLFF
TGCGCCAGCAGCCAAGCCCGGCCCGGAGCTAATGAAAAACTGTTTTTT